These T cell receptor beta chains were read from a single sample in a study of monozygotic twins with inflammatory bowel disease. TCRdb reprocessed the 5' RACE reads, keeping one entry per CDR3 protein, no DNA. This sample's clone table lists 150,000 or so distinct CDR3 sequences. The sequencing sample was made of blood. The receptors were sampled from a human donor with ulcerative colitis or Crohn's disease, or a healthy co-twin of an affected twin (not recorded which). CDR3s include the opening cysteine and the closing phenylalanine or tryptophan.

>TRBJ2-1|TRBV7-2
CASSLVRRDEQFF
>TRBJ1-1|TRBV20-1
CSARDPLTGGMNTEAFF
>TRBJ2-7|TRBV7-6
CASSPMGQGVWHEQYF
>TRBJ1-5|TRBV4-2
CASSQGRGGDQPQHF
>TRBJ1-2|TRBV20-1
CSARGTGTGYTF
>TRBJ1-1|TRBV7-2
CASSLELGRAFF
>TRBJ2-1|TRBV6-1
CASRPTGTSYNEQFF
>TRBJ1-5|TRBV7-9
CASSLSVVQPQHF
>TRBJ2-1|TRBV5-1
CASSFQRLADNEQFF
>TRBJ1-5|TRBV16
CASSPGRSFDQPQHF
>TRBJ1-3|TRBV5-8
CASSTSDRAGNTIYF
>TRBJ1-3|TRBV7-6
CASSLQGAGNTIYF
>TRBJ1-1|TRBV12-5
CASGYVGTEAFF
>TRBJ2-3|TRBV6-5
CASEGDTDTQYF
>TRBJ2-1|TRBV19
CASIQGAAYNEQFF
>TRBJ2-7|TRBV5-1
CASSLVGQGVPYEQYF
>TRBJ1-2|TRBV6-1
CASSESGPYGYTF
>TRBJ2-5|TRBV20-1
CSARVPEASQETQYF
>TRBJ1-1|TRBV6-6
CASSFGGPDTEAFF
>TRBJ1-6|TRBV15
CATSFVGTLNSPLHF
>TRBJ2-2|TRBV5-4
CASSFLTGADTGELFF
>TRBJ2-1|TRBV7-3
CASSLGVGVSYNEQFF